The 13 T cell receptor beta chains below were found in one sample sequenced in a study of blood T cell repertoires in COVID-19. Data came from immunoSEQ multiplex PCR; TCRdb stores just in-frame clones and leaves some out. The data contain hundreds of thousands of clones, 60% to 75% of them singletons. The source material was peripheral blood. The source is a woman of 80 years or more with acute or convalescent COVID-19.

The sample holds one count of this clone. The V call is TRBV5-1, the J call TRBJ2-1, with TRBD1 matching 8 bases. V was pared by 1 base and J by 9 bases, with 9 bases of the junction left unmatched. This CDR3 is 15 amino acids long. Germline values: CDR1 SGHRS, CDR2 YFSETQ. The CDR3 DNA sequence: TGCGCCAGCAGCTTGATTGCCAGGGGGCGGCGTGAGCAGTTCTTC. Amino acid sequence: CASSLIARGRREQFF.

About this clone itself: At one end the junction does not follow the germline gene, possibly because of a read error. The chain joins TRBV10-2 to TRBJ1-1; D perhaps matches TRBD1 (5 bases). The CDR3 consists of 13 residues. The germline V gene has CDR1 WSHSY and CDR2 SAAADI. CDR3 in DNA: TGCGCCAGCAAAGGCAAGGGGAACGCTGAAGCTTTCTTT. It encodes CASKGKGNAEAFF.

This chain links TRBV19 with TRBJ1-3, with D possibly matching TRBD1 (5 bases). The CDR3 is 17 residues long. The V and J ends lost 3 bases and 0 bases respectively, with 15 bases between them. Germline loops: CDR1 LNHDA, CDR2 SQIVND (reference sequence). The CDR3 loop reads CASSILPTEHSGNTIYF. The CDR3 bases are TGTGCCAGTAGTATCCTTCCGACAGAACACTCTGGAAACACCATATATTTT.

The chain is built from TRBV7-2 and TRBJ2-5; 8 nucleotides line up with TRBD1. Germline assignment: CDR1 SGHTA and CDR2 FQGNSA. The CDR3 is made up of 15 amino acids. V lost 6 bases, J lost 5 bases, and 11 bases stayed unmatched. The CDR3 DNA sequence: TGTGCCAGCAGAAGTCAGGGGGCGCGGAAGGAGACCCAGTACTTC. This gives the protein CASRSQGARKETQYF.

This clone was detected only a few times. The chain couples TRBV7-2 to TRBJ2-3; tentatively, D is TRBD2 (5 bases). Germline CDR1 and CDR2: SGHTA and FQGNSA. The CDR3 extends over 15 amino acids. Trimming left V 1 base short and J 5 bases short, with 13 bases between. The CDR3 nucleotides are TGTGCCAGCAGCTTAGGCTGGCAGGCGGGAGATACGCAGTATTTT. Its translation: CASSLGWQAGDTQYF.

The chain recombines TRBV18 with TRBJ1-3; no reliable D call. The CDR3 runs 14 residues. The germline V and J ends were trimmed by 5 bases and 0 bases, with 8 bases remaining between them. Germline V CDR1 and CDR2: KGHSH, LQKENI. The CDR3 region has the DNA TGTGCCAGCTCAGCTGAGAACTCTGGAAACACCATATATTTT. The encoded protein is CASSAENSGNTIYF. The entire variable domain, with the rest obtained from reference TRBV18 and TRBJ1-3, is as follows: NAGVMQNPRHLVRRRGQEARLRCSPMKGHSHVYWYRQLPEEGLKFMVYLQKENIIDESGMPKERFSAEFPKEGPSILRIQQVVRGDSAAYFCASSAENSGNTIYFGEGSWLTVV.

The rearrangement links TRBV25-1 to TRBJ2-7, with TRBD1 matching 9 bases. CDR1 and CDR2 from the germline V gene are MGHDK and SYGVNS. Trimming cost V 7 bases and J 3 bases; bases outside gene matches: 4. CDR3 length: 13 amino acids. The CDR3 DNA reads TGTGCCAGCACTCGACAGGGGGGCTACGAGCAGTACTTC. This encodes CASTRQGGYEQYF.

This clone was observed a handful of times. The rearrangement links TRBV18 to TRBJ1-5; TRBD1 agrees at 7 bases. The CDR3 is 13 amino acids. Per the germline V gene, CDR1 is KGHSH and CDR2 is LQKENI. V was pared by 6 bases and J by 4 bases, with 3 bases of the junction left unmatched. The CDR3 protein is CASSRDSNQPQHF. CDR3 nucleotide sequence: TGTGCCAGCTCCCGGGACAGTAATCAGCCCCAGCATTTT.

The rearrangement links TRBV9 to TRBJ2-3; no firm D call. V was shortened by 4 bases and J by 5 bases, with 8 bases between the two germline ends. The length of the CDR3 is 12 residues. The germline V gene has CDR1 SGDLS and CDR2 YYNGEE. This CDR3 reads CASSPLIDTQYF. In DNA form, the CDR3 reads TGTGCCAGCAGCCCCCTTATAGATACGCAGTATTTT. Supplemented by reference TRBV9 and TRBJ2-3, the full variable domain reads DSGVTQTPKHLITATGQRVTLRCSPRSGDLSVYWYQQSLDQGLQFLIQYYNGEERAKGNILERFSAQQFPDLHSELNLSSLELGDSALYFCASSPLIDTQYFGPGTRLTVL.

The CDR3 here is CASSPSTRSGDEQFF. The CDR3 DNA reads as TGTGCCAGCTCACCATCTACTCGATCGGGGGATGAGCAGTTCTTC. The chain recombines TRBV18 with TRBJ2-1, with D possibly being TRBD2 (6 bases). This CDR3 is built from 15 residues. Deletions cut 2 bases from V and 8 bases from J, with 16 bases between. Germline assignment: CDR1 KGHSH and CDR2 LQKENI.

The chain's CDR3 is CASSYRPPGSFSGNTIYF. The DNA for the CDR3 is TGTGCCAGCAGCTATAGGCCTCCGGGATCGTTCTCTGGAAACACCATATATTTT. V gene TRBV7-2 combines with J gene TRBJ1-3; D remains unclear. The length of the CDR3 is 18 residues. Per germline, CDR1 SGHTA and CDR2 FQGNSA. V shed 4 bases and J shed 0 bases, with 19 bases lying between them.

This clone has just a few counts. V gene TRBV6-6 combines with J gene TRBJ2-6; 7 bases align to TRBD2. The trim removed 6 bases at V and 0 bases at J, leaving 2 bases unmatched. Germline V CDR1 and CDR2: MNHNY, SVGAGI (reference sequence). CDR3 length: 15 residues. The CDR3 protein is CASSRTSSGANVLTF. DNA of the CDR3: TGTGCCAGCAGCCGGACTAGCTCTGGGGCCAACGTCCTGACTTTC.

This clone appeared once. The chain uses TRBV19 and TRBJ1-2; 7 bases fit TRBD1. CDR3 length equals 16 residues. Trimming took 4 bases from V and 4 from J; bases not matched to a gene: 12. The germline V gene encodes CDR1 LNHDA and CDR2 SQIVND (reference sequence). The CDR3 reads CASSTPDRVGFYGYTF. CDR3 coding DNA: TGTGCCAGTAGTACCCCCGACAGGGTTGGGTTCTATGGCTACACCTTC.